Each of the 18 T cell receptor beta chains below was sequenced from the same sample in a study of cytomegalovirus exposure and HLA in healthy donors (dated by TCRdb to about 2017). Receptor libraries were prepared by the immunoSEQ multiplex PCR assay. The multiplex PCR relied on a mix of 60 forward primers for TCR Vbeta segments and 13 reverse primers for TCR Jbeta segments. Here the immuneACCESS table is served through TCRdb, limited to in-frame sequences with V and J called. Missing clones are a known gap in these copies; in checked studies unresolved V genes cover under half, and the rest lacks a known reason. A total of some 90,000 clones appear in this sample, around 78% of them only once. Under 0.75% of the sample is in the top ten clones. Sequencing was performed on PBMCs. The receptors shown here come from a man aged 30-40 years in good health and CMV-seronegative.

V usage is TRBV7-9 and J usage is TRBJ2-7; 8 nucleotides align to TRBD1. CDR1 is SEHNR and CDR2 is FQNEAQ in the germline V gene (reference sequence). V shed 3 bases and J 5 bases; nucleotides not matched to a gene: 9. The CDR3 extends over 15 amino acids. In DNA form, the CDR3 reads TGTGCCAGCAGCTTTCGATGGACAGGGCTCCACGAGCAGTACTTC. Its translation: CASSFRWTGLHEQYF.

The chain carries TRBV6-1 and TRBJ2-7; D is unclear. V shed 0 bases and J shed 2 bases, with 11 bases lying between them. CDR1 and CDR2 (germline): MNHNS, SASEGT. The CDR3 sequence is 15 residues long. CDR3 DNA sequence: TGTGCCAGCAGTGAAGCTGAGTTTCCAACCTACGAGCAGTACTTC. Translation gives CASSEAEFPTYEQYF.

The rearrangement joins TRBV7-2 to TRBJ1-2, with 10 bases identical to TRBD1. V trimming: 5 bases; J trimming: 7 bases; junction bases outside the gene matches: 4. Germline V gene data show CDR1 as SGHTA and CDR2 as FQGNSA. The length of the CDR3 is 13 residues. CDR3 nucleotides: TGTGCCAGCAGCCCAGACAGGGGGCGTGGCTACACCTTC. Residues: CASSPDRGRGYTF.

This clone was recorded at least ten times. The V call is TRBV2, the J call TRBJ1-1; D remains unclear. Per the germline V gene, CDR1 is SNHLY and CDR2 is FYNNEI. The CDR3 loop spans 14 amino acids. V lost 3 bases and J lost 2, with 10 bases in between. The CDR3 is CASSDEGPNTEAFF. The CDR3 nucleotides are TGTGCCAGCAGTGACGAGGGCCCCAACACTGAAGCTTTCTTT.

The chain is built from TRBV5-1 and TRBJ1-2, with 10 bases aligning to TRBD1. The V segment lost 4 bases and the J segment 8 bases; nucleotides outside the gene matches: 5. The V gene's germline CDR1 is SGHRS and CDR2 YFSETQ. This CDR3 has 13 residues. In DNA, the CDR3 is TGCGCCAGCAGCAGTGACAGGGGGCACGGCTACACCTTC. It translates to CASSSDRGHGYTF. Full variable domain (missing parts from reference TRBV5-1 and TRBJ1-2): KAGVTQTPRYLIKTRGQQVTLSCSPISGHRSVSWYQQTPGQGLQFLFEYFSETQRNKGNFPGRFSGRQFSNSRSEMNVSTLELGDSALYLCASSSDRGHGYTFGSGTRLTVV.

The genes are TRBV5-1 and TRBJ1-1; 8 bases are shared with TRBD1. Germline V CDR1 and CDR2: SGHRS, YFSETQ. The CDR3 has 13 amino acids. The V and J ends lost 0 bases and 8 bases, in that order; junction bases with no gene match: 3. The DNA for the CDR3 is TGCGCCAGCAGCTTGGAGCCAGGGGGCGAAGCTTTCTTT. Residues: CASSLEPGGEAFF.

The V call is TRBV2, the J call TRBJ1-5; 11 bases are shared with TRBD1. Trimming cost V 6 bases and J 4 bases; bases outside gene matches: 5. The CDR3 extends over 15 amino acids. The germline V gene encodes CDR1 SNHLY and CDR2 FYNNEI. The DNA of the CDR3 is TGTGCCAGCAGGGACAGGGGGCTGGGTAATCAGCCCCAGCATTTT. Amino acid sequence: CASRDRGLGNQPQHF.

V and J are TRBV9 and TRBJ1-1; D uncertain. V lost 3 bases to trimming and J lost 5 bases, with 17 bases between them. The CDR3 is 15 residues long. In germline, CDR1 is SGDLS, CDR2 YYNGEE. This CDR3 is CASSDPRGGRTEAFF. The CDR3 DNA reads as TGTGCCAGCAGCGATCCCCGGGGAGGGCGGACTGAAGCTTTCTTT. Using reference TRBV9 and TRBJ1-1 for the parts outside the CDR3, the full variable domain is DSGVTQTPKHLITATGQRVTLRCSPRSGDLSVYWYQQSLDQGLQFLIQYYNGEERAKGNILERFSAQQFPDLHSELNLSSLELGDSALYFCASSDPRGGRTEAFFGQGTRLTVV.

This sequence joins TRBV27 and TRBJ1-4; D is possibly TRBD1 (5 bases). The CDR3 runs to 18 residues. Germline values: CDR1 MNHEY, CDR2 SMNVEV (reference sequence). The V end was cut by 5 bases, the J end by 0 bases, with 19 bases between. The CDR3 DNA is TGTGCCAGCAGTCCCCTATACCTCAGGGTTGCAACTAATGAAAAACTGTTTTTT. This translates into CASSPLYLRVATNEKLFF. The full variable domain, completed using reference TRBV27 and TRBJ1-4, is EAQVTQNPRYLITVTGKKLTVTCSQNMNHEYMSWYRQDPGLGLRQIYYSMNVEVTDKGDVPEGYKVSRKEKRNFPLILESPSPNQTSLYFCASSPLYLRVATNEKLFFGSGTQLSVL.

The rearrangement uses TRBV9 and TRBJ2-2; a weak D match, TRBD1 (5 bases). The germline V gene encodes CDR1 SGDLS and CDR2 YYNGEE. The CDR3 loop spans 15 amino acids. V shed 0 bases and J shed 3 bases, with 9 bases lying between them. CDR3 sequence (DNA): TGTGCCAGCAGCGTAGGGACATCCTACACCGGGGAGCTGTTTTTT. Residues: CASSVGTSYTGELFF.

CDR3 nucleotide sequence: TGTGCCAGCAGTGCCGGACAGGGGGGAGTCGGGGAGCTGTTTTTT. Residues: CASSAGQGGVGELFF. The chain employs TRBV28 and TRBJ2-2, with 10 bases that match TRBD1. Germline CDR1 and CDR2: MDHEN and SYDVKM. CDR3 length equals 15 residues. V gave up 5 bases and J gave up 7 bases; unmatched junction bases: 7.

CDR3 nucleotide sequence: TGTGCCAGCAGCTTCTCGGGACAGATTAATGAAAAACTGTTTTTT. Amino acids: CASSFSGQINEKLFF. The chain employs TRBV5-8 and TRBJ1-4; 7 bases are a match to TRBD1. The trim removed 2 bases at V and 4 bases at J, leaving 5 bases unmatched. Germline V gives CDR1 SGHTS, CDR2 YDEGEE. The CDR3 covers 15 residues.

The chain combines TRBV7-9 with TRBJ2-3, with D possibly being TRBD1 (6 bases). This CDR3 comprises 15 residues. The germline V gene encodes CDR1 SEHNR and CDR2 FQNEAQ (reference sequence). Trimming took 4 bases from V and 2 from J, leaving 13 bases between them. CDR3: CASSYNRATTDTQYF. CDR3 bases: TGTGCCAGCAGCTACAACAGGGCTACCACAGATACGCAGTATTTT.

The V and J genes are TRBV15 and TRBJ2-3, with 14 bases matching TRBD2. The CDR3 sequence is 19 residues long. Trimming at V came to 5 bases and at J to 4 bases, leaving 14 bases not matched to a gene. CDR1 LNHNV and CDR2 YYDKDF come from the germline V gene (reference sequence). Here the CDR3 DNA reads TGTGCCACCAGCGGCCGACTAGCGGGGGGGCCCGGTTTAGCAGATACGCAGTATTTT. Translation gives CATSGRLAGGPGLADTQYF.

The V call is TRBV7-9, the J call TRBJ2-1; 16 bases are a match to TRBD2. The CDR3 is 15 amino acids. Germline-derived CDR1 and CDR2 are SEHNR and FQNEAQ (reference sequence). Unmatched junction bases numbered 1, after V lost 4 bases and J lost 7 bases. CDR3 residues: CASSSGLAGGNEQFF. The CDR3 DNA reads as TGTGCCAGCAGCTCGGGACTAGCGGGAGGGAATGAGCAGTTCTTC.

This chain joins TRBV11-1 and TRBJ1-1, with D unresolved. V was trimmed by 3 bases and J by 0 bases, leaving 14 bases between them. There are 16 residues in the CDR3. Germline values: CDR1 SGHAT, CDR2 FQDESV (reference sequence). The CDR3 spells CASSFSGFAMNTEAFF. CDR3 in DNA: TGTGCCAGCAGCTTTTCAGGCTTTGCTATGAACACTGAAGCTTTCTTT.

The chain uses TRBV5-1 and TRBJ1-6; TRBD1 aligns across 9 bases. With V trimmed by 1 base and J by 8 bases, 4 bases remained unmatched. This CDR3 contains 15 residues. The germline CDR1 and CDR2 sequences are SGHRS and YFSETQ. This CDR3 reads CASSLKRQGDSPLHF. For the CDR3, the DNA is TGCGCCAGCAGCTTGAAAAGACAGGGGGATTCACCCCTCCACTTT. The full variable domain, rest sourced from reference TRBV5-1 and TRBJ1-6, is KAGVTQTPRYLIKTRGQQVTLSCSPISGHRSVSWYQQTPGQGLQFLFEYFSETQRNKGNFPGRFSGRQFSNSRSEMNVSTLELGDSALYLCASSLKRQGDSPLHFGNGTRLTVT.

The chain recombines TRBV7-2 with TRBJ1-6, with unresolved D. CDR1 and CDR2 (germline): SGHTA, FQGNSA. The CDR3 contains 12 residues. V was clipped by 7 bases and J by 9 bases, with 10 bases between them. The CDR3 is CASTLRGSPLHF. The CDR3 DNA sequence: TGTGCCAGCACCCTCCGGGGTTCACCCCTCCACTTT.